Listed below are T cell receptor beta chains from one sample, sequenced in a study of blood T cell repertoires in COVID-19. Using immunoSEQ multiplex PCR, the repertoire was profiled, and TCRdb retains in-frame clones only, with some absent. The table lists roughly 280,000 clones, 86% of them singletons. Sequenced material: peripheral blood. The source of these receptors is a man aged 18-30 years with active or convalescent COVID-19. Both conserved end residues are part of each CDR3. D genes are given only for firm matches. Clone sizes are given selectively: once, few, many, or a class where the clone is expanded.

abundance,v_gene,j_gene,d_gene,CDR3nt,CDR3aa
-,TRBV5-4,TRBJ2-3,-,TGTGCCAGCAGCTGGGGACTTACACCAGATACGCAGTATTTT,CASSWGLTPDTQYF
-,TRBV6-1,TRBJ1-5,TRBD1,TGTGCCAGCAGTGAAGAAGAGGGGGCGGGCAATCAGCCCCAGCATTTT,CASSEEEGAGNQPQHF
-,TRBV28,TRBJ2-5,TRBD1,TGTGCCAGCAGGGGGACAGCCAAAGAGACCCAGTACTTC,CASRGTAKETQYF
-,TRBV28,TRBJ2-7,-,TGTGCCAGCGGCCCGACAGTCCCGCCGGTCTACGAGCAGTACTTC,CASGPTVPPVYEQYF
-,TRBV29-1,TRBJ2-3,-,TGCAGCGTTGAACAGGGAATGGTGACAGATACGCAGTATTTT,CSVEQGMVTDTQYF
-,TRBV7-3,TRBJ1-1,TRBD1,TGTGCCAGCAGCCCGGACAGGGGGCAGAGGAGGAACACTGAAGCTTTCTTT,CASSPDRGQRRNTEAFF
-,TRBV9,TRBJ2-1,-,TGTGCCAGCAGCCCCCGTTACAATGAGCAGTTCTTC,CASSPRYNEQFF
-,TRBV4-3,TRBJ1-2,-,TGCGCCAGCAGCCCGCGGGGGAAAGGGGTCACCTATGGCTACACCTTC,CASSPRGKGVTYGYTF
-,TRBV11-1,TRBJ2-3,TRBD2,TGTGCCAGCAGCTTAGCAGGTTGGGCTAGCGGGGCGGATACGCAGTATTTT,CASSLAGWASGADTQYF
-,TRBV2,TRBJ2-3,-,TGTGCCAGCGTTGGGACGGGAGTAAAGGGCAATACGCAGTATTTT,CASVGTGVKGNTQYF
-,TRBV7-2,TRBJ2-7,-,TGTGCCAGCAGCTTAGTAGGCAGGGGCACCTACGAGCAGTACTTC,CASSLVGRGTYEQYF
-,TRBV10-3,TRBJ2-3,-,TGTGCCATCAGCCCGAACAGGGATACGCAGTATTTT,CAISPNRDTQYF
once,TRBV11-3,TRBJ1-2,-,TGTGCCAGCAGCGGCAGTGATGGCTACACCTTC,CASSGSDGYTF
-,TRBV19,TRBJ2-7,-,TGTGCCAGTAGTATAGAAGTTGCGTCCCCCTACGAGCAGTACTTC,CASSIEVASPYEQYF
-,TRBV3-1/TRBV3-2,TRBJ1-2,TRBD1,TGTGCCAGCAGCCAGGGACAGGGGGCGGGTGGCTACACCTTC,CASSQGQGAGGYTF
-,TRBV19,TRBJ2-3,TRBD1,TGTGCCAGTAGAAACAGGGGAAACACAGATACGCAGTATTTT,CASRNRGNTDTQYF
many,TRBV9,TRBJ2-1,TRBD2,TGTGCCAGCAGTGCTAGCGGGGGGGACAATGAGCAGTTCTTC,CASSASGGDNEQFF
-,TRBV29-1,TRBJ1-1,-,TGCAGCGTTGATCAAACTGAAGCTTTCTTT,CSVDQTEAFF
once,TRBV19,TRBJ1-5,TRBD1,TGTGCCAGTAGTAGGGTGACAGGGAATAGCAATCAGCCCCAGCATTTT,CASSRVTGNSNQPQHF
-,TRBV4-1,TRBJ2-6,-,TGCGGTGCAGGTGGATCCCTCTCTGGGGCCAACGTCCTGACTTTC,CGAGGSLSGANVLTF
-,TRBV7-3,TRBJ2-2,-,TGTGCCAGCAGCTTAAGCCCACCTACGAACACCGGGGAGCTGTTTTTT,CASSLSPPTNTGELFF
-,TRBV6-5,TRBJ1-6,TRBD1,TGTGCCAGCAGTTCCAGGGGGCTGGGATCACCCCTCCACTTT,CASSSRGLGSPLHF
once,TRBV19,TRBJ2-1,-,TGTGCCAGTAGTATTACCCCTAGATATGAGCAGTTCTTC,CASSITPRYEQFF
-,TRBV2,TRBJ1-4,-,TGTGCCAGCAGTGCTGGAGCGAATGAAAAACTGTTTTTT,CASSAGANEKLFF
-,TRBV10-2,TRBJ2-5,-,TGCGCCAGCAGGACACTGGAGACCCAGTACTTC,CASRTLETQYF
-,TRBV24-1,TRBJ2-7,-,TGTGCCACCAGTGACAGGGGCTACGAGCAGTACTTC,CATSDRGYEQYF
-,TRBV6-2/TRBV6-3,TRBJ1-6,TRBD1,TGTGCCAGCAGTCCGGGACAGGGGAACTCACCCCTCCACTTT,CASSPGQGNSPLHF
-,TRBV18,TRBJ2-1,TRBD2,TGTGCCAGCTCACCACAGTGGCGGGGGGTTTACAATGAGCAGTTCTTC,CASSPQWRGVYNEQFF
-,TRBV5-1,TRBJ1-6,TRBD1,TGCGCCAGCAGCCCCACAGGGGTATCTTCACCCCTCCACTTT,CASSPTGVSSPLHF
-,TRBV5-1,TRBJ1-2,-,TGCGCCAGCAGCTTGGATTGGGCCCTTGGCGGCTACACCTTC,CASSLDWALGGYTF
-,TRBV29-1,TRBJ1-5,-,TGCAGCGTCACAACCCCAGGGGCGGGCAATCAGCCCCAGCATTTT,CSVTTPGAGNQPQHF
-,TRBV7-2,TRBJ2-2,-,TGTGCCAGCAGCTTAGCGGGCCCGAACACCGGGGAGCTGTTTTTT,CASSLAGPNTGELFF
-,TRBV18,TRBJ1-2,TRBD1,TGTGCCAGCTCACCTAGGACAGGGGATCACTATGGCTACACCTTC,CASSPRTGDHYGYTF
-,TRBV29-1,TRBJ2-3,TRBD2,TGCAGCGTCAGCCCCAGCGGGGGGATAACAGATACGCAGTATTTT,CSVSPSGGITDTQYF
-,TRBV27,TRBJ1-4,-,TGTGCCAGCAGTTGGGGACACTCTAATGAAAAACTGTTTTTT,CASSWGHSNEKLFF
-,TRBV4-3,TRBJ2-1,TRBD2,TGCGCCAGCAGCCAAGAATGGTCTAGCGGGGGGGACAATGAGCAGTTCTTC,CASSQEWSSGGDNEQFF
-,TRBV5-1,TRBJ2-7,TRBD2,TGCGCCAGCAGCTCCACTAGCGGCTCCTACGAGCAGTACTTC,CASSSTSGSYEQYF
once,TRBV29-1,TRBJ1-2,-,TGCAGCGTCCCTTTATATGGCTACACCTTC,CSVPLYGYTF
few,TRBV9,TRBJ2-7,TRBD1,TGTGCCAGCGGACAGGGACTCTACGAGCAGTACTTC,CASGQGLYEQYF